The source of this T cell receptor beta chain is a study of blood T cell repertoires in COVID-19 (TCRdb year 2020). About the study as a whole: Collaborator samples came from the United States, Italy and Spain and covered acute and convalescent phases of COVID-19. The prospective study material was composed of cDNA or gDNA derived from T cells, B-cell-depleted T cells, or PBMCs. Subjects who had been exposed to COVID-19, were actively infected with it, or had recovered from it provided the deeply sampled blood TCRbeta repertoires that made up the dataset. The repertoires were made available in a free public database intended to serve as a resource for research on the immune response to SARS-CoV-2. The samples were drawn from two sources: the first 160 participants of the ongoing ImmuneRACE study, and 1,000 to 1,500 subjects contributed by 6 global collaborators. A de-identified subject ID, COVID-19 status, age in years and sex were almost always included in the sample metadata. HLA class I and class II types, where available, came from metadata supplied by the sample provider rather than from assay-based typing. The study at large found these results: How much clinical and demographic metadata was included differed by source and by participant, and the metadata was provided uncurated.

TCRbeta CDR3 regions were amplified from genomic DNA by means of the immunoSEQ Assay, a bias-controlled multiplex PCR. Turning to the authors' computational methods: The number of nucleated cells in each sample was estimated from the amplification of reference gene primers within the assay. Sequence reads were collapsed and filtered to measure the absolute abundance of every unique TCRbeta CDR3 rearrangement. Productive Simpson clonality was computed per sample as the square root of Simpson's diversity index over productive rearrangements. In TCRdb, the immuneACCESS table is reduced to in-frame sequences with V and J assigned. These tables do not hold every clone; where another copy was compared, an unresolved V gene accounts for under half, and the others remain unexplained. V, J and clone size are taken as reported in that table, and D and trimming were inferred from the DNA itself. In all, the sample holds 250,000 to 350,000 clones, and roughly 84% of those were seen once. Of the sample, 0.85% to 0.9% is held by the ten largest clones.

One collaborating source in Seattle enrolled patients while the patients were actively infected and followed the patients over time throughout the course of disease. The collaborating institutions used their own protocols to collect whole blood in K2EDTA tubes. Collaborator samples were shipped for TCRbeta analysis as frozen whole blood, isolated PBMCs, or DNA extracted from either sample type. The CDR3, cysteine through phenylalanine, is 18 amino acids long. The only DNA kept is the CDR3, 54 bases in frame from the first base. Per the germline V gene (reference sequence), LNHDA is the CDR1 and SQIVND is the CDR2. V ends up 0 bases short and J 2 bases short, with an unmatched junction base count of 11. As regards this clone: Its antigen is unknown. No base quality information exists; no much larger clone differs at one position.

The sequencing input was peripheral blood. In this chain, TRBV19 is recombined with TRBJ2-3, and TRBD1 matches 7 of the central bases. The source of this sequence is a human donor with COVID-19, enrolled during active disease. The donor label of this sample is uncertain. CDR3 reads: CASSIDLSETGNTDTQYF. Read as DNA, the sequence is TGTGCCAGTAGTATAGATCTTAGTGAGACAGGGAACACAGATACGCAGTATTTT.